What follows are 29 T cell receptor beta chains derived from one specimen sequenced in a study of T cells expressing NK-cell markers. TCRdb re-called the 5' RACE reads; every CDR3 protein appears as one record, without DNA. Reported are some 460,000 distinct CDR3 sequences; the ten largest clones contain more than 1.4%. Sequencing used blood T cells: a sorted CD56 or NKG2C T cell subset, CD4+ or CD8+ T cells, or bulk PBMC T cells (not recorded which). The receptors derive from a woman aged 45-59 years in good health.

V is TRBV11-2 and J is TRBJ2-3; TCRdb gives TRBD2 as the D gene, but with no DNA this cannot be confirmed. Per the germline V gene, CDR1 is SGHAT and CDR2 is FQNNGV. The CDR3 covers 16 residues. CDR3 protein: CASSPALVPHTDTQYF.

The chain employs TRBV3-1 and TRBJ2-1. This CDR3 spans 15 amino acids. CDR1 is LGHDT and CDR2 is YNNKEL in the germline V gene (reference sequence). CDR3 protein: CASSRFLAQANEQFF.

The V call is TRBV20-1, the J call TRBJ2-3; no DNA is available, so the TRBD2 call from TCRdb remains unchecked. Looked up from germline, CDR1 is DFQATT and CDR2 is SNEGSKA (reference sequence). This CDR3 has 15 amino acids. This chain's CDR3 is CSAATRLAFTDTQYF.

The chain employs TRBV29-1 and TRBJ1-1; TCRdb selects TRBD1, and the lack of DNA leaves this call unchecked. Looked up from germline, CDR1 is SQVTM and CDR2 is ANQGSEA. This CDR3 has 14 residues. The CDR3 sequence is CSVVIGGGSTEAFF.

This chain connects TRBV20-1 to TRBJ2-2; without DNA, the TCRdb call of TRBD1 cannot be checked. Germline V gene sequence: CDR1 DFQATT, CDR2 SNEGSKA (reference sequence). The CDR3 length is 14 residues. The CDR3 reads CSARDPGRTGELFF.

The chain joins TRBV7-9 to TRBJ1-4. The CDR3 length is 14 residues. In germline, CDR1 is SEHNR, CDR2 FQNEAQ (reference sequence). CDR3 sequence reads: CASSSVRDFEKLFF.

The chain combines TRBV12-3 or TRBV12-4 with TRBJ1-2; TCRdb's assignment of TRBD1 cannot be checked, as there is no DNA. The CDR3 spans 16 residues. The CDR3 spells CASSSPDRDGQYGYTF.

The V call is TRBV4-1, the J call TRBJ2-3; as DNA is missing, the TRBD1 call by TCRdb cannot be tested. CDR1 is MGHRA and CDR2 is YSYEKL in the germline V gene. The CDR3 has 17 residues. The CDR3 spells CASSQEAPGGHTDTQYF.

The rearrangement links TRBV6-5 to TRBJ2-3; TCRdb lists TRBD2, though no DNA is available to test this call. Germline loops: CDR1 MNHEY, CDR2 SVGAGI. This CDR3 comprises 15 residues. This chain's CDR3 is CASSPQGPATNTQYF.

The CDR3: CAIRPGEKGNTIYF. The rearrangement uses TRBV10-3 and TRBJ1-3; absent DNA, TCRdb's TRBD1 call cannot be checked. The CDR3 loop spans 14 amino acids. Germline V gene lookup returns CDR1 ENHRY and CDR2 SYGVKD.

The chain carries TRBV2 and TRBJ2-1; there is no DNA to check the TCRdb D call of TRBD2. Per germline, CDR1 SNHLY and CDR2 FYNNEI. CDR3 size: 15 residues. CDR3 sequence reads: CASRGLQGPFNEQFF.

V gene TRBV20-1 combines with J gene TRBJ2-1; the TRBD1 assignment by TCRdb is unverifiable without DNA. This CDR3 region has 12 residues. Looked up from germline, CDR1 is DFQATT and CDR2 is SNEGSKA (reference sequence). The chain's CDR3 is CSARAPSGALFF.

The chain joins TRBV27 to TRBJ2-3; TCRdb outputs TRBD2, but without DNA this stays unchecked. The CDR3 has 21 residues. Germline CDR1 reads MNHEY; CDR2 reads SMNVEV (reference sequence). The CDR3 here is CASSFGQTSGRALVLTDTQYF.

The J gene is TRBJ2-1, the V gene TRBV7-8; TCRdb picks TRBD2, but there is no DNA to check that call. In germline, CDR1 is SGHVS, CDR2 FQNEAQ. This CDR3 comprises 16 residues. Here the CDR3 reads CASSQPGLAAYNEQFF.

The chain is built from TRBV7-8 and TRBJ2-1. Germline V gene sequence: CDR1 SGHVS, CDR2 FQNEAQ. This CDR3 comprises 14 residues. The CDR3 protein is CASSPWTPYNEQFF.

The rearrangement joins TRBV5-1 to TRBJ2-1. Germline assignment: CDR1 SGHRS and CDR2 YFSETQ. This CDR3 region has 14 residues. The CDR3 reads CASSLEVRNNEQFF. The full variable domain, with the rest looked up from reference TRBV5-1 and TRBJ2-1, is KAGVTQTPRYLIKTRGQQVTLSCSPISGHRSVSWYQQTPGQGLQFLFEYFSETQRNKGNFPGRFSGRQFSNSRSEMNVSTLELGDSALYLCASSLEVRNNEQFFGPGTRLTVL.

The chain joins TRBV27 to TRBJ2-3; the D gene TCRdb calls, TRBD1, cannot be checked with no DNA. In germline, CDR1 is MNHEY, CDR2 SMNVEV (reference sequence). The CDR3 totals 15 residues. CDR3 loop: CASSFTGVRTDTQYF.

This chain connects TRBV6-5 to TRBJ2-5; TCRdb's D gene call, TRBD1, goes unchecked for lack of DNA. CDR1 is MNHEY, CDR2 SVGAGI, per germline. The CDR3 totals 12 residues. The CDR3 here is CASGGPQETQYF.

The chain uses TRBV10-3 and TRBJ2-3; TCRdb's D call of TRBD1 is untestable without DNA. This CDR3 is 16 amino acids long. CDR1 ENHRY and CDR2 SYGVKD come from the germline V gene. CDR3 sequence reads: CAISESTGLGGDTQYF.

The CDR3: CASMVGAVETQYF. J is TRBJ2-5 and V is TRBV12-3 or TRBV12-4; TCRdb reports TRBD1, a call that lacks DNA to check it against. The CDR3 runs to 13 residues.

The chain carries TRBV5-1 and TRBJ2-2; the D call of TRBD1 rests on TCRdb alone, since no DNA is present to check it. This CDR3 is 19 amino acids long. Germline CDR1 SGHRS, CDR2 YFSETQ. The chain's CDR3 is CASSFRDRGDYRDTGELFF.

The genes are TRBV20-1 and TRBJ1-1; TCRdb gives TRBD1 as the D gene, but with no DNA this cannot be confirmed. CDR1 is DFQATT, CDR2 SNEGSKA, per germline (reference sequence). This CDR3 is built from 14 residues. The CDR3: CSARPRPRSAEAFF.

CDR3 protein: CASTQGGDGSPLHF. The rearrangement links TRBV25-1 to TRBJ1-6; the D call from TCRdb, TRBD1, cannot be confirmed without DNA. CDR1 is MGHDK, CDR2 SYGVNS, per germline. The CDR3 totals 14 residues.

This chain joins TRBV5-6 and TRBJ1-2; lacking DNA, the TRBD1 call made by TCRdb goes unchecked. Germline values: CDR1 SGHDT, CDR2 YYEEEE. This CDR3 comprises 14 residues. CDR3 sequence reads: CASSLGQDSLGYTF.

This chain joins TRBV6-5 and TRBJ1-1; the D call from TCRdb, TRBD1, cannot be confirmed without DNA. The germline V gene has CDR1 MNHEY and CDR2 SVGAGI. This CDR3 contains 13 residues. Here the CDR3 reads CASSYQAGTEAFF.

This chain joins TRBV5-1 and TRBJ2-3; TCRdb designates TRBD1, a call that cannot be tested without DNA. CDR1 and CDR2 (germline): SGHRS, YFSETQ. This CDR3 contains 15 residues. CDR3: CASSPNRGGPDTQYF.

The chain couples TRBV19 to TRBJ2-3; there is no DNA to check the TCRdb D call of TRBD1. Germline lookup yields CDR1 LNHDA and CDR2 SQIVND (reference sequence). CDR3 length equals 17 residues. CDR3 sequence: CASSITRPGHSTDTQYF.

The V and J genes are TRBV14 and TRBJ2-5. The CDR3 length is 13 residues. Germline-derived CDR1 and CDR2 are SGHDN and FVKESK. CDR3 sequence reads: CASSQAVAWSQYF. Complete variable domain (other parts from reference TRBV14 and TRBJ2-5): EAGVTQFPSHSVIEKGQTVTLRCDPISGHDNLYWYRRVMGKEIKFLLHFVKESKQDESGMPNNRFLAERTGGTYSTLKVQPAELEDSGVYFCASSQAVAWSQYFGPGTRLLVL.

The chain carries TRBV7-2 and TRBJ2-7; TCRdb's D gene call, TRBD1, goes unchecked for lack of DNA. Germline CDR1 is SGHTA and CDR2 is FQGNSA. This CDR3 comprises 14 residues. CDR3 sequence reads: CASSLGTVFYEQYF. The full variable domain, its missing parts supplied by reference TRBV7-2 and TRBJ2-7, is GAGVSQSPSNKVTEKGKDVELRCDPISGHTALYWYRQSLGQGLEFLIYFQGNSAPDKSGLPSDRFSAERTGGSVSTLTIQRTQQEDSAVYLCASSLGTVFYEQYFGPGTRLTVT.